The clone carrying this TCR beta chain was found many times. Its antigen is undetermined. These data originate in a study of CD8+CD57+ T cells in acquired aplastic anemia. Study at large: The study obtained an average of about 3.4 ug of DNA from sorted CD4+ and CD8+ cells. Study-level findings and limits: Patients did not significantly differ from controls in CD8+ Simpson's diversity.

TCR beta VDJ and CDR3 profiles were obtained from a genomic DNA template. MiXCR, run by TCRdb on the reads, gives a single entry per CDR3 protein. The sample has 200,000 to 250,000 distinct CDR3 sequences, 34% seen once; the top ten hold more than 0.95%. The CDR3 loop spans 13 amino acids. In germline, CDR1 is SGHDN, CDR2 FVKESK. V was trimmed by 1 base and J by 3 bases, leaving 7 bases between them. Material: sorted CD4+, CD8+, or CD8+CD57+ T cells (not recorded which) from PBMCs. The sequence derives from a human donor in good health, serving as a control. V is TRBV14 and J is TRBJ2-7; D is undetermined. This chain's CDR3 is CASSQVNGYEQYF. The CDR3 DNA is TGTGCCAGCAGCCAAGTCAATGGCTACGAGCAGTACTTC.